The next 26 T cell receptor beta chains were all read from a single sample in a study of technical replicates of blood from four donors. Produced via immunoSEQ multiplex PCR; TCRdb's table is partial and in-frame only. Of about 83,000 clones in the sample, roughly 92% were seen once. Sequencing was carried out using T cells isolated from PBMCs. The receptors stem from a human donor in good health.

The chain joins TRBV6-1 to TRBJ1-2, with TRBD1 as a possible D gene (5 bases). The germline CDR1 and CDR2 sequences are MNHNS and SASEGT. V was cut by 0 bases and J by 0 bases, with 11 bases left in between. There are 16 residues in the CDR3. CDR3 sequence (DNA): TGTGCCAGCAGTGAAGCGTGGGGGAGGGCTAACTATGGCTACACCTTC. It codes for CASSEAWGRANYGYTF.

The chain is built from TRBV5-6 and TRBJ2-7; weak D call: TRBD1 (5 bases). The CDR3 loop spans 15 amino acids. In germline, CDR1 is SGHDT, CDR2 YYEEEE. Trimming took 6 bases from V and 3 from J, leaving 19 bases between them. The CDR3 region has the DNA TGTGCCAGCACTCGACCCAGGGTCGAACACTACGAGCAGTACTTC. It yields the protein CASTRPRVEHYEQYF.

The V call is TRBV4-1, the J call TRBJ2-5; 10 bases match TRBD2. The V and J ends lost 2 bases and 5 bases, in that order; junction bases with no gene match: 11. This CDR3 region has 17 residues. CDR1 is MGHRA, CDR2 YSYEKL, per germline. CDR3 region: CASSQLGLARVGETQYF. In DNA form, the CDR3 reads TGCGCCAGCAGCCAATTGGGACTAGCGAGGGTAGGGGAGACCCAGTACTTC.

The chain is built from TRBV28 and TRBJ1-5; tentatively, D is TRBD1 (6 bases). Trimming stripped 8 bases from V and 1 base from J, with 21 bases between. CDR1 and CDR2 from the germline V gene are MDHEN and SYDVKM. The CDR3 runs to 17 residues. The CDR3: CASVRRGGSRSNQPQHF. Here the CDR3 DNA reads TGTGCCAGCGTACGAAGGGGGGGGTCTAGGAGCAATCAGCCCCAGCATTTT. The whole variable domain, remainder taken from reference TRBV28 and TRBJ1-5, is DVKVTQSSRYLVKRTGEKVFLECVQDMDHENMFWYRQDPGLGLRLIYFSYDVKMKEKGDIPEGYSVSREKKERFSLILESASTNQTSMYLCASVRRGGSRSNQPQHFGDGTRLSIL.

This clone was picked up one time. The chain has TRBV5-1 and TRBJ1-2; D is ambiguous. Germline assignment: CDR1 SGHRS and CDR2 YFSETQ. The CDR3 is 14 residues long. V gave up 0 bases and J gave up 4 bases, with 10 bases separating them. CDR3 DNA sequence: TGCGCCAGCAGCTTGGTTGGGGAGGGCTATGGCTACACCTTC. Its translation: CASSLVGEGYGYTF.

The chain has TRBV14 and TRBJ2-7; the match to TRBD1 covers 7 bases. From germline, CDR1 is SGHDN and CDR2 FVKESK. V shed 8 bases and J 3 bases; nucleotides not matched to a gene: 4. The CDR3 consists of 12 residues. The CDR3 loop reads CASRQGNYEQYF. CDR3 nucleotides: TGTGCCAGCCGACAGGGAAACTACGAGCAGTACTTC.

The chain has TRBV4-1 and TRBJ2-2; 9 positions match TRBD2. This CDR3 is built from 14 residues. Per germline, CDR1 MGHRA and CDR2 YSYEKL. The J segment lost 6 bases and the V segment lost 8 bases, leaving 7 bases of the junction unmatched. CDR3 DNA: TGCGCCAGCCTCCCAAGCGGGGGGCCCGGGGAGCTGTTTTTT. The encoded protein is CASLPSGGPGELFF.

The CDR3 loop reads CASSPRDRVLEAYGYTF. The CDR3 DNA sequence: TGCGCCAGCAGCCCCCGGGACAGAGTCCTAGAGGCTTATGGCTACACCTTC. The rearrangement joins TRBV5-1 to TRBJ1-2, with TRBD1 matching over 7 bases. This CDR3 spans 17 amino acids. CDR1 is SGHRS and CDR2 is YFSETQ in the germline V gene. With V trimmed by 4 bases and J by 5 bases, 17 bases remained unmatched. The full variable domain, its missing parts supplied by reference TRBV5-1 and TRBJ1-2, is KAGVTQTPRYLIKTRGQQVTLSCSPISGHRSVSWYQQTPGQGLQFLFEYFSETQRNKGNFPGRFSGRQFSNSRSEMNVSTLELGDSALYLCASSPRDRVLEAYGYTFGSGTRLTVV.

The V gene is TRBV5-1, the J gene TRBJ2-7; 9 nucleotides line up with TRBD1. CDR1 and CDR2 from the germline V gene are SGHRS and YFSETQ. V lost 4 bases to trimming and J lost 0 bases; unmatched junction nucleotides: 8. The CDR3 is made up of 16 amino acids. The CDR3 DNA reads TGCGCCAGCAGCACCCAACAGGGGGCAATCTCCTACGAGCAGTACTTC. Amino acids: CASSTQQGAISYEQYF.

In nucleotides, the CDR3 is TGTGCCAGCAACGAGGGAGGTAACTATGGCTACACCTTC. This gives the protein CASNEGGNYGYTF. The rearrangement joins TRBV25-1 to TRBJ1-2, with no clear D. The CDR3 consists of 13 residues. Germline values: CDR1 MGHDK, CDR2 SYGVNS. Trimming took 7 bases from V and 1 from J, leaving 10 bases between them.

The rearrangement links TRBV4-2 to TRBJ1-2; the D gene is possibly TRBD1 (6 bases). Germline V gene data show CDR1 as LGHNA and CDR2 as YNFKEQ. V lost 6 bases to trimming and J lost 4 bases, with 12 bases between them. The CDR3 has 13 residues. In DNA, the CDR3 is TGTGCCAGCAGTCGAGACAGGAGCTATGGCTACACCTTC. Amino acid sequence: CASSRDRSYGYTF.

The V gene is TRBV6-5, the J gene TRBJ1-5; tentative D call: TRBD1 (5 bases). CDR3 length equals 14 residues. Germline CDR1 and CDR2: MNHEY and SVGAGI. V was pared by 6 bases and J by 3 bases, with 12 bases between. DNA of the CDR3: TGTGCCAGCAGACCCCCAGGGATCAATCAGCCCCAGCATTTT. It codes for CASRPPGINQPQHF.

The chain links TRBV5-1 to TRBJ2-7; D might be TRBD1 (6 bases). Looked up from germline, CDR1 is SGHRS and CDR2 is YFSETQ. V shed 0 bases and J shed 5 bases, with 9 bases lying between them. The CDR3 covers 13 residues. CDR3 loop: CASSLDRVHEQYF. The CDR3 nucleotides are TGCGCCAGCAGCTTGGACAGGGTCCACGAGCAGTACTTC.

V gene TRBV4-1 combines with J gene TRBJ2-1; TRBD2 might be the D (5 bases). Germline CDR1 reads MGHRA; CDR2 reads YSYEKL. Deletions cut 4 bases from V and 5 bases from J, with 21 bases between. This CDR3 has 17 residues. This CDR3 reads CASSRPILAGGHNEQFF. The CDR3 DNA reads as TGCGCCAGCAGCCGCCCTATTCTGGCGGGCGGACACAATGAGCAGTTCTTC.

The CDR3 DNA sequence: TGCGCCAGCAGCCAAGCCACGGGAGGCCCGTACAATGAGCAGTTCTTC. Its protein product is CASSQATGGPYNEQFF. V is TRBV4-1 and J is TRBJ2-1, with 7 bases identical to TRBD2. The J segment lost 4 bases and the V segment lost 1 base, leaving 7 bases of the junction unmatched. CDR1 is MGHRA and CDR2 is YSYEKL in the germline V gene. The CDR3 has 16 residues.

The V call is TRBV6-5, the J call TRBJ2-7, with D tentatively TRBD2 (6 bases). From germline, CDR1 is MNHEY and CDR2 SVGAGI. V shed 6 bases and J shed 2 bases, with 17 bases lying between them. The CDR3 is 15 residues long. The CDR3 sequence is CASSRGTELPYEQYF. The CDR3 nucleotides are TGTGCCAGCAGCCGCGGGACTGAATTACCCTACGAGCAGTACTTC.

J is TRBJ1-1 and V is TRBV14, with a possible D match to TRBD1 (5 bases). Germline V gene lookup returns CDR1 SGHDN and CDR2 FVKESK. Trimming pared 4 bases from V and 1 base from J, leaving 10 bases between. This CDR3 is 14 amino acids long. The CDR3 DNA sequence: TGTGCCAGCAGCCTAACAACAGGGAACACTGAAGCTTTCTTT. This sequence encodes CASSLTTGNTEAFF.

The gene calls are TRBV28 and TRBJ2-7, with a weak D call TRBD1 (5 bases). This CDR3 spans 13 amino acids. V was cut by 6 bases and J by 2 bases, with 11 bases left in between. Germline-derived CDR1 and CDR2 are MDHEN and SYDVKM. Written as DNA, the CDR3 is TGTGCCAGCAGATACCAGGGTACCTACGAGCAGTACTTC. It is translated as CASRYQGTYEQYF.

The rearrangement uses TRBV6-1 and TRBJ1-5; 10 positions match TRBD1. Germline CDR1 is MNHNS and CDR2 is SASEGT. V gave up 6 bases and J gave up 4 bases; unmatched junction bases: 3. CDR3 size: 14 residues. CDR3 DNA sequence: TGTGCCAGCAGGCCGGGACAGGGGAATCAGCCCCAGCATTTT. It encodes CASRPGQGNQPQHF.

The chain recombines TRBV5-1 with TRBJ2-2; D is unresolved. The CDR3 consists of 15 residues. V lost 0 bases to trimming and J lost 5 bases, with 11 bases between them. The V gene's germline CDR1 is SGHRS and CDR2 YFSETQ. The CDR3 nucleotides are TGCGCCAGCAGCTTGGTACCTAGGCGTACCGGGGAGCTGTTTTTT. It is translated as CASSLVPRRTGELFF.

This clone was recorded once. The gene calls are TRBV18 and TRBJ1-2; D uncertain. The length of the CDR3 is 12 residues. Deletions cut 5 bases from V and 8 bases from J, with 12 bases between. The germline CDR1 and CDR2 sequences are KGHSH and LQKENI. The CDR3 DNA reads TGTGCCAGCTCATCCTCGCCGGGGGGCTACACCTTC. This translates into CASSSSPGGYTF.

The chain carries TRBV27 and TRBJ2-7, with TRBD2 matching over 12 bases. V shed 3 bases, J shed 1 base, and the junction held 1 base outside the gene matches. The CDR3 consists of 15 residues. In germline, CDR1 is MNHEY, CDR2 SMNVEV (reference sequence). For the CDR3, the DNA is TGTGCCAGCAGTTTCGGACTAGCGGGGTCCTACGAGCAGTACTTC. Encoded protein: CASSFGLAGSYEQYF.

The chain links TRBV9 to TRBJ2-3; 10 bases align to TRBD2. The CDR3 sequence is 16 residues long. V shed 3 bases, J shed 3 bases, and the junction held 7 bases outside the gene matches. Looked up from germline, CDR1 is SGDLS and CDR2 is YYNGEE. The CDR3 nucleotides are TGTGCCAGCAGCGCCGGTAGCGGGAGGTCAACAGATACGCAGTATTTT. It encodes CASSAGSGRSTDTQYF.

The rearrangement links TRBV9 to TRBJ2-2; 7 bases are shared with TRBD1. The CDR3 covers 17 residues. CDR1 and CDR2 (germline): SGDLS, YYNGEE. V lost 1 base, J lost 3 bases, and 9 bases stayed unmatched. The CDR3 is CASSVSDREGYTGELFF. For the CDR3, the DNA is TGTGCCAGCAGCGTAAGCGACAGGGAAGGGTACACCGGGGAGCTGTTTTTT.

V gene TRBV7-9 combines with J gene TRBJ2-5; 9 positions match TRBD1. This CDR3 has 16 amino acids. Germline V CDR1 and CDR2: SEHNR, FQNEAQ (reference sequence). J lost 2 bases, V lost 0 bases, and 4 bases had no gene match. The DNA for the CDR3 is TGTGCCAGCAGCTTAGCCGGGACAGGGTTTCAAGAGACCCAGTACTTC. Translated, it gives CASSLAGTGFQETQYF.

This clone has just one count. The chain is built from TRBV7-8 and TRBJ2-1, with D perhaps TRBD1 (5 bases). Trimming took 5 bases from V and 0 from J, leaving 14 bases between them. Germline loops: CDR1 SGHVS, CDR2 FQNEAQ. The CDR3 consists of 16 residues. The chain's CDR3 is CASSPTWGSSYNEQFF. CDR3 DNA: TGTGCCAGCAGCCCTACCTGGGGCAGCTCCTACAATGAGCAGTTCTTC.